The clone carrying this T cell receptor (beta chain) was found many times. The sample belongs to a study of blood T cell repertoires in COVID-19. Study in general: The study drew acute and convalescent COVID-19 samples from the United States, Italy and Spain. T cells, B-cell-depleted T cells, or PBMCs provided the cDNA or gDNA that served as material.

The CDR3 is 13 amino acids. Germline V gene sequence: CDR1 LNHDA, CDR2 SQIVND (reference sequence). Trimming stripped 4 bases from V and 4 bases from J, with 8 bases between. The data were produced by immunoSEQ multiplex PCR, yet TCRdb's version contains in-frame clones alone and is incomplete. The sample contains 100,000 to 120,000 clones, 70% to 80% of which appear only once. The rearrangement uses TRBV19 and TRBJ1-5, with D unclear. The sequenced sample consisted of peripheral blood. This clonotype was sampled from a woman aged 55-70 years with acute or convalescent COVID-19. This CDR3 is CASSTTRNQPQHF. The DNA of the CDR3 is TGTGCCAGTAGTACTACCCGGAATCAGCCCCAGCATTTT.